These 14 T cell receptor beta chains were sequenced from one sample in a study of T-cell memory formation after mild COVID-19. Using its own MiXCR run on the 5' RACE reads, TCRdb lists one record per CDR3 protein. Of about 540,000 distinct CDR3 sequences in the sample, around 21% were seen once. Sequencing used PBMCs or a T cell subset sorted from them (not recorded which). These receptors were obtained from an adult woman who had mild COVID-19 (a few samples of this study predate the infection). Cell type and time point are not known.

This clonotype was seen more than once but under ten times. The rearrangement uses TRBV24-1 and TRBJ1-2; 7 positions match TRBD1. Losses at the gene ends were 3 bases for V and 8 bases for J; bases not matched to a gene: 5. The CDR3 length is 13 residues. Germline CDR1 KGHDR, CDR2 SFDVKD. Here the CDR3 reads CATSDLTGFGYTF. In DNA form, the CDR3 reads TGTGCCACCAGTGATCTGACAGGGTTCGGCTACACCTTC.

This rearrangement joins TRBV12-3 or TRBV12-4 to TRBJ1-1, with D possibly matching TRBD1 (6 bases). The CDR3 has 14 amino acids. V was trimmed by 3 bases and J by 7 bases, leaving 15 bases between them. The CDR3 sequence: CASSFPNRAGEAFF. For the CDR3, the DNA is TGTGCCAGCAGTTTCCCCAACAGGGCTGGTGAAGCTTTCTTT.

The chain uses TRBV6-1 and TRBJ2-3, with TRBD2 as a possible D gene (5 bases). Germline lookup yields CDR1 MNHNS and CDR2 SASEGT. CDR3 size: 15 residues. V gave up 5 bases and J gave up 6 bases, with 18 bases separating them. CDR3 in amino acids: CASSSKEAFGDTQYF. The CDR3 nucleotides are TGTGCCAGCAGTTCGAAGGAGGCCTTCGGGGATACGCAGTATTTT.

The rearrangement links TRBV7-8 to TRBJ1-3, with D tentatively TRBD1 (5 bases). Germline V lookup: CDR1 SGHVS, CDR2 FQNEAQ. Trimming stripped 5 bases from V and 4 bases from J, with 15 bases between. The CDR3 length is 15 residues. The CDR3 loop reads CASSHPRERGNTIYF. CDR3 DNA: TGTGCCAGCAGCCATCCCAGGGAGAGGGGAAACACCATATATTTT.

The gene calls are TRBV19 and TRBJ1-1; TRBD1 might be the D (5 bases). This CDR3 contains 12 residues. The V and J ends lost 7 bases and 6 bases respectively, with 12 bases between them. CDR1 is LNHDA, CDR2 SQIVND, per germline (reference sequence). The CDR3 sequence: CASKGLGAEAFF. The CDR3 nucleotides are TGTGCCAGTAAGGGGTTGGGCGCTGAAGCTTTCTTT. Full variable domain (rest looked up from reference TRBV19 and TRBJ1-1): DGGITQSPKYLFRKEGQNVTLSCEQNLNHDAMYWYRQDPGQGLRLIYYSQIVNDFQKGDIAEGYSVSREKKESFPLTVTSAQKNPTAFYLCASKGLGAEAFFGQGTRLTVV.

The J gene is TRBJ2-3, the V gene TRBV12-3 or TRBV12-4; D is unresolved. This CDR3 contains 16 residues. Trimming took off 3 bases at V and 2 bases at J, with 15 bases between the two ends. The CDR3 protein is CASSFQAGPYTDTQYF. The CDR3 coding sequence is TGTGCCAGCAGTTTCCAGGCAGGCCCCTACACAGATACGCAGTATTTT.

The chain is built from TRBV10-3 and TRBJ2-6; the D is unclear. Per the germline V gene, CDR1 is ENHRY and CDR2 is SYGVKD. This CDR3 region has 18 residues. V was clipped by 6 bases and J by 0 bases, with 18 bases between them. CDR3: CAISRDMRLSSGANVLTF. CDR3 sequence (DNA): TGTGCCATCAGCCGCGACATGCGGCTCAGCTCTGGGGCCAACGTCCTGACTTTC.

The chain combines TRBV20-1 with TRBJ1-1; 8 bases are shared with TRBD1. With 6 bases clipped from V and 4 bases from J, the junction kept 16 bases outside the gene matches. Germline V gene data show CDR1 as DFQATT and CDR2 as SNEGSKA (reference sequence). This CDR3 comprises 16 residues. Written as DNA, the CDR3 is TGCAGTGCCCCCGGAACAGGGGGAGGGGCGGGCACTGAAGCTTTCTTT. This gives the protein CSAPGTGGGAGTEAFF.

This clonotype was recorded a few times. The CDR3 here is CASSEGTGWSTEAFF. In DNA, the CDR3 is TGTGCCAGCAGTGAAGGGACAGGGTGGAGCACTGAAGCTTTCTTT. This chain connects TRBV25-1 to TRBJ1-1; TRBD1 matches at 9 bases. V shed 2 bases and J 4 bases; nucleotides not matched to a gene: 5. CDR3 length equals 15 residues. CDR1 is MGHDK, CDR2 SYGVNS, per germline.

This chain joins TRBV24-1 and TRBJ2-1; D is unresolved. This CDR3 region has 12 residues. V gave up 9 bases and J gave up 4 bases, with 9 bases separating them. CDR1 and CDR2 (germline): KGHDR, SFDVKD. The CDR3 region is CATGVDYNEQFF. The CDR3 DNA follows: TGTGCCACCGGAGTGGATTACAATGAGCAGTTCTTC.

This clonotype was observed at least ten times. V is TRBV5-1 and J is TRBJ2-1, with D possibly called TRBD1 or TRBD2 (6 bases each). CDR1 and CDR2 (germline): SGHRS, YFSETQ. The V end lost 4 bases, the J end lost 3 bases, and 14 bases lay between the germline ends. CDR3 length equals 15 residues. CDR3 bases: TGCGCCAGCAGCCGAGGGGGGTACAGCTACAATGAGCAGTTCTTC. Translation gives CASSRGGYSYNEQFF.

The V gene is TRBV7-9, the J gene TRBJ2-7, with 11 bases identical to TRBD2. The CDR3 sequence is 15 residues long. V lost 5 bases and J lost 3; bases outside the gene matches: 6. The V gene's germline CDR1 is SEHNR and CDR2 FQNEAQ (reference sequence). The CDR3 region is CASSPAGTSGYEQYF. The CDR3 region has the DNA TGTGCCAGCAGCCCGGCCGGGACTAGCGGCTACGAGCAGTACTTC.

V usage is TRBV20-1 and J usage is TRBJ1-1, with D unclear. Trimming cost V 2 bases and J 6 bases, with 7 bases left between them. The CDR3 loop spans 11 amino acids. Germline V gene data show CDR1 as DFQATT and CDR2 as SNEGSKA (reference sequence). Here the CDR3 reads CSARRHPEAFF. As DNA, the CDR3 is TGCAGTGCTAGACGACACCCTGAAGCTTTCTTT.

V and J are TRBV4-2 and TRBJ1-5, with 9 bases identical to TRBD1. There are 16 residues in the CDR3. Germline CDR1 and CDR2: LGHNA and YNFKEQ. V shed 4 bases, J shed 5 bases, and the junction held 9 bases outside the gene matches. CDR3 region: CASSPERTGVYQPQHF. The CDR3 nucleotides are TGTGCCAGCAGCCCAGAGAGGACAGGGGTTTATCAGCCCCAGCATTTT.